Shown below are 31 T cell receptor beta chains from a single sample sequenced in a study of OX40 agonist ivuxolimab in advanced cancers. Assay used: immunoSEQ multiplex PCR; TCRdb lists only in-frame clones, some missing. The table shows tens of thousands of clones, with around four fifths occurring only once. This sample comprised CD4+ or CD8+ T cells sorted from blood, obtained in a trial of the OX40 agonist ivuxolimab. These receptors were obtained from an adult with an advanced solid tumor such as melanoma, head and neck, liver or kidney cancer.

The table lists this clone with a count of one. The chain links TRBV5-6 to TRBJ2-1, with D unclear. This CDR3 is built from 13 residues. Trimming pared 0 bases from V and 9 bases from J, leaving 10 bases between. Germline values: CDR1 SGHDT, CDR2 YYEEEE. The CDR3 nucleotides are TGTGCCAGCAGCTTGGCCGGTTGGGGTGAGCAGTTCTTC. Amino acids: CASSLAGWGEQFF.

The genes are TRBV7-2 and TRBJ2-1; 13 nucleotides agree with TRBD2. V was clipped by 4 bases and J by 8 bases; unmatched bases: 8. This CDR3 is 16 amino acids long. Germline CDR1 SGHTA, CDR2 FQGNSA. The DNA for the CDR3 is TGTGCCAGCAGCTCGGGACTAGCGGGATTTGGCGATGAGCAGTTCTTC. It is translated as CASSSGLAGFGDEQFF.

This clone was detected a few times. The chain recombines TRBV2 with TRBJ2-7; D not certain. CDR1 is SNHLY and CDR2 is FYNNEI in the germline V gene. This CDR3 spans 14 amino acids. The germline V and J ends were trimmed by 0 bases and 3 bases, with 9 bases remaining between them. The CDR3 sequence: CASSEAPGSYEQYF. The CDR3 nucleotides read TGTGCCAGCAGTGAAGCACCGGGTAGCTACGAGCAGTACTTC.

The chain's CDR3 is CASSWAGGSYNEQFF. In DNA, the CDR3 is TGTGCCAGCAGTTGGGCAGGGGGTTCCTACAATGAGCAGTTCTTC. The genes are TRBV27 and TRBJ2-1; TRBD1 aligns across 7 bases. Germline V CDR1 and CDR2: MNHEY, SMNVEV (reference sequence). Unmatched junction bases numbered 4, after V lost 4 bases and J lost 1 base. The CDR3 is 15 residues long.

The rearrangement links TRBV9 to TRBJ1-4, with TRBD1 identical over 12 bases. Trimming at V came to 3 bases and at J to 6 bases, leaving 6 bases not matched to a gene. There are 16 residues in the CDR3. CDR1 is SGDLS and CDR2 is YYNGEE in the germline V gene. This CDR3 is CASSAGTGGIDEKLFF. Here the CDR3 DNA reads TGTGCCAGCAGCGCGGGGACAGGGGGCATTGATGAAAAACTGTTTTTT.

The chain carries TRBV7-3 and TRBJ2-1; 10 nucleotides match TRBD2. The trim removed 1 base at V and 2 bases at J, leaving 2 bases unmatched. This CDR3 contains 16 residues. Germline V gene sequence: CDR1 SGHTA, CDR2 FQGTGA. CDR3 nucleotides: TGTGCCAGCAGCTTAAATAGCGGGGGGACCTACAATGAGCAGTTCTTC. It encodes CASSLNSGGTYNEQFF. Full variable domain (missing parts from reference TRBV7-3 and TRBJ2-1): GAGVSQTPSNKVTEKGKYVELRCDPISGHTALYWYRQSLGQGPEFLIYFQGTGAADDSGLPNDRFFAVRPEGSVSTLKIQRTERGDSAVYLCASSLNSGGTYNEQFFGPGTRLTVL.

The V call is TRBV9, the J call TRBJ2-7; D possibly uses TRBD1 or TRBD2 (5 bases each). The CDR3 length is 13 residues. V lost 4 bases, J lost 4 bases, and 12 bases lay in between. Germline V gives CDR1 SGDLS, CDR2 YYNGEE. CDR3 loop: CASSPPRGYEQYF. The CDR3, as DNA: TGTGCCAGCAGCCCCCCGAGGGGTTACGAGCAGTACTTC.

The chain couples TRBV29-1 to TRBJ1-1; 9 bases fit TRBD1. J was trimmed by 6 bases and V by 7 bases; bases with no gene match: 9. Looked up from germline, CDR1 is SQVTM and CDR2 is ANQGSEA. CDR3 size: 13 residues. The CDR3 loop reads CSARTGGMSEAFF. In nucleotides, the CDR3 is TGCAGCGCCAGAACAGGGGGCATGTCTGAAGCTTTCTTT.

This clone was picked up one time. The chain carries TRBV5-5 and TRBJ1-2; TRBD1 aligns across 10 bases. V shed 3 bases, J shed 3 bases, and the junction held 8 bases outside the gene matches. There are 16 residues in the CDR3. Germline V gene sequence: CDR1 SGHKS, CDR2 YYEKEE (reference sequence). Here the CDR3 reads CASSSDRGEIHYGYTF. In nucleotides, the CDR3 is TGTGCCAGCAGCTCGGACAGGGGGGAAATTCACTATGGCTACACCTTC. The variable domain in full, with the rest retrieved from reference TRBV5-5 and TRBJ1-2, is DAGVTQSPTHLIKTRGQQVTLRCSPISGHKSVSWYQQVLGQGPQFIFQYYEKEERGRGNFPDRFSARQFPNYSSELNVNALLLGDSALYLCASSSDRGEIHYGYTFGSGTRLTVV.

J is TRBJ1-6 and V is TRBV6-5, with D perhaps TRBD1 (5 bases). There are 16 residues in the CDR3. Germline values: CDR1 MNHEY, CDR2 SVGAGI. The V end was cut by 0 bases, the J end by 6 bases, with 12 bases between. The CDR3 DNA is TGTGCCAGCAGTTACTCTCTCAGGGCCACTAATTCACCCCTCCACTTT. It yields the protein CASSYSLRATNSPLHF.

This rearrangement joins TRBV11-2 to TRBJ1-4; D is possibly TRBD1 (6 bases). Trimming left V 3 bases short and J 7 bases short, with 15 bases between. CDR3 length equals 15 residues. The germline V gene encodes CDR1 SGHAT and CDR2 FQNNGV. CDR3 sequence: CASSFGAGDGEKLFF. CDR3 sequence (DNA): TGTGCCAGCAGCTTTGGGGCAGGGGATGGTGAAAAACTGTTTTTT.

This clone appeared a few times. V and J are TRBV6-4 and TRBJ1-6; D remains unclear. Germline CDR1 reads MRHNA; CDR2 reads SNTAGT. The CDR3 covers 13 residues. Between the trimmed V and J ends, which lost 2 bases and 6 bases, there was a span of 5 bases. The CDR3 sequence is CASSDGSNSPLHF. The CDR3 DNA reads as TGTGCCAGCAGTGACGGAAGTAATTCACCCCTCCACTTT.

J is TRBJ2-6 and V is TRBV4-1; tentatively, D is TRBD1 (6 bases). This CDR3 is built from 17 residues. Per the germline V gene, CDR1 is MGHRA and CDR2 is YSYEKL. V was pared by 4 bases and J by 1 base, with 14 bases between. CDR3 bases: TGCGCCAGCAGCCCGGGACAAGAAGTATCTGGGGCCAACGTCCTGACTTTC. This gives the protein CASSPGQEVSGANVLTF.

This chain links TRBV5-1 with TRBJ2-1, with D tentatively TRBD1 or TRBD2 (5 bases each). With 2 bases removed from V and 2 bases from J, the gap between germline ends came to 14 bases. The V gene's germline CDR1 is SGHRS and CDR2 YFSETQ. This CDR3 spans 16 amino acids. CDR3 sequence reads: CASSFTGAGPYNEQFF. In DNA form, the CDR3 reads TGCGCCAGCAGCTTTACCGGGGCCGGACCCTACAATGAGCAGTTCTTC.

The gene calls are TRBV29-1 and TRBJ2-7; D not resolved. The germline V and J ends were trimmed by 4 bases and 3 bases, with 7 bases remaining between them. Looked up from germline, CDR1 is SQVTM and CDR2 is ANQGSEA. CDR3 length: 11 residues. CDR3 sequence: CSVGFGYEQYF. The CDR3 nucleotides are TGCAGCGTTGGATTTGGCTACGAGCAGTACTTC.

This clone was seen more than once but under ten times. The chain has TRBV7-6 and TRBJ2-3; TRBD1 aligns across 7 bases. Trimming took 3 bases from V and 5 from J; bases not matched to a gene: 8. The CDR3 is made up of 15 amino acids. Germline loops: CDR1 SGHVS, CDR2 FNYEAQ. The CDR3: CASSFPRGMQDTQYF. The CDR3 bases are TGTGCCAGCAGCTTCCCCAGGGGGATGCAAGATACGCAGTATTTT.

The chain has TRBV5-1 and TRBJ2-1; the D is unclear. Trimming took 1 base from V and 0 from J, leaving 20 bases between them. CDR3 size: 19 residues. Germline V CDR1 and CDR2: SGHRS, YFSETQ. CDR3 loop: CASSLTDFSGSSSYNEQFF. In nucleotides, the CDR3 is TGCGCCAGCAGCTTGACTGATTTTTCCGGTTCCAGCTCCTACAATGAGCAGTTCTTC.

The rearrangement uses TRBV4-1 and TRBJ2-1; the match to TRBD2 covers 8 bases. J gave up 8 bases and V 0 bases, and 6 bases lay outside the gene matches. This CDR3 comprises 15 residues. The germline V gene has CDR1 MGHRA and CDR2 YSYEKL. CDR3 protein: CASSQESGRRDEQFF. CDR3 in DNA: TGCGCCAGCAGCCAAGAGAGCGGGAGACGGGATGAGCAGTTCTTC.

This clone was seen repeatedly, ten times or more. Other DNA sequences in the sample encode the same CDR3. The V gene is TRBV6-4, the J gene TRBJ2-2; D gene unclear. Trimming stripped 2 bases from V and 3 bases from J, with 4 bases between. Germline V gene data show CDR1 as MRHNA and CDR2 as SNTAGT. CDR3 size: 13 residues. In DNA form, the CDR3 reads TGTGCCAGCAGTGACAGGGACACCGGGGAGCTGTTTTTT. Residues: CASSDRDTGELFF.

The chain uses TRBV29-1 and TRBJ1-1; no clear D gene. With 8 bases removed from V and 0 bases from J, the gap between germline ends came to 13 bases. The V gene's germline CDR1 is SQVTM and CDR2 ANQGSEA. This CDR3 region has 13 residues. CDR3 bases: TGCAGCTCTCGGTTCGAAGTGAACACTGAAGCTTTCTTT. Translation: CSSRFEVNTEAFF.

In this sample, this clone turned up a few times. The rearrangement joins TRBV9 to TRBJ1-2, with D unresolved. Trimming took off 2 bases at V and 0 bases at J, with 8 bases between the two ends. Germline assignment: CDR1 SGDLS and CDR2 YYNGEE. The CDR3 runs 14 residues. CDR3 nucleotides: TGTGCCAGCAGCGTCGGCTTAGCTAACTATGGCTACACCTTC. Translating gives CASSVGLANYGYTF.

The chain recombines TRBV5-6 with TRBJ2-4; 7 nucleotides align to TRBD1. In germline, CDR1 is SGHDT, CDR2 YYEEEE. The V gene end was trimmed by 0 bases and the J gene end by 7 bases; junction bases not matched to a gene: 4. The CDR3 has 14 amino acids. CDR3 region: CASSLGTGENIQYF. The CDR3 DNA reads TGTGCCAGCAGCTTGGGAACAGGGGAGAACATTCAGTACTTC.

The genes are TRBV9 and TRBJ2-7, with 10 bases lining up with TRBD2. Germline values: CDR1 SGDLS, CDR2 YYNGEE. Trimming cost V 4 bases and J 0 bases; bases outside gene matches: 4. This CDR3 has 15 residues. The CDR3 region is CASSPRTSGSYEQYF. The CDR3 DNA reads TGTGCCAGCAGCCCACGGACTAGCGGCTCCTACGAGCAGTACTTC. The full variable domain, with the rest looked up from reference TRBV9 and TRBJ2-7, is DSGVTQTPKHLITATGQRVTLRCSPRSGDLSVYWYQQSLDQGLQFLIQYYNGEERAKGNILERFSAQQFPDLHSELNLSSLELGDSALYFCASSPRTSGSYEQYFGPGTRLTVT.

V usage is TRBV19 and J usage is TRBJ1-2, with 7 bases fitting TRBD1. The germline gives CDR1 LNHDA, CDR2 SQIVND (reference sequence). The CDR3 runs 14 residues. J gave up 4 bases and V 4 bases, and 6 bases lay outside the gene matches. This CDR3 reads CASSTIQGFYGYTF. CDR3 bases: TGTGCCAGTAGTACAATACAGGGGTTCTATGGCTACACCTTC.

DNA for the CDR3: TGTGCCAGCAGTTACACACAGGGACCGAGTCTAGACGAGCAGTACTTC. Protein: CASSYTQGPSLDEQYF. The chain links TRBV6-5 to TRBJ2-7; D might be TRBD1 (6 bases). Germline V gene sequence: CDR1 MNHEY, CDR2 SVGAGI. The CDR3 runs 16 residues. V lost 2 bases to trimming and J lost 5 bases, with 19 bases between them.

By share of the sample, this clone is medium-sized. V is TRBV6-1 and J is TRBJ2-7, with 9 positions matching TRBD1. J lost 1 base, V lost 4 bases, and 5 bases had no gene match. Germline V gives CDR1 MNHNS, CDR2 SASEGT. The CDR3 covers 15 residues. CDR3 sequence: CASSVRTGESYEQYF. CDR3 in DNA: TGTGCCAGCAGTGTAAGGACAGGGGAATCCTACGAGCAGTACTTC.

The chain employs TRBV28 and TRBJ1-1; D gene uncertain. Trimming left V 10 bases short and J 1 base short, with 25 bases between. Germline assignment: CDR1 MDHEN and CDR2 SYDVKM. The CDR3 contains 17 residues. In DNA, the CDR3 is TGTGCCACCAAGGCCCCTGGACGGCGTGGGGAGAACACTGAAGCTTTCTTT. Protein product: CATKAPGRRGENTEAFF.

This clone was seen a few times. At one boundary the junction diverges from the germline segment, which might be a read error. The chain has TRBV7-7 and TRBJ1-1; D unclear. Germline CDR1 and CDR2: SSHAT and FNYEAQ (reference sequence). The CDR3 has 13 amino acids. The CDR3 DNA sequence: TGTGCTAGCAGCTTATCAGTATACACTGAAGCTTTCTTT. It encodes CASSLSVYTEAFF.

The rearrangement links TRBV9 to TRBJ2-2; tentatively, D is TRBD1 (6 bases). The germline V and J ends were trimmed by 4 bases and 8 bases, with 9 bases remaining between them. The CDR3 loop spans 12 amino acids. Germline lookup yields CDR1 SGDLS and CDR2 YYNGEE. The CDR3 nucleotides read TGTGCCAGCAGCTGGGGGACAGGGGAGCTGTTTTTT. This gives the protein CASSWGTGELFF.

V gene TRBV7-9 combines with J gene TRBJ2-1; TRBD2 matches 7 bases. The germline V gene encodes CDR1 SEHNR and CDR2 FQNEAQ (reference sequence). The CDR3 contains 13 residues. V was pared by 4 bases and J by 4 bases, with 1 base of the junction left unmatched. CDR3 sequence reads: CASSSGGYNEQFF. As DNA, the CDR3 is TGTGCCAGCAGCTCGGGGGGATACAATGAGCAGTTCTTC.

This clone appeared a few times. This chain joins TRBV7-6 and TRBJ1-5; D gene uncertain. CDR1 and CDR2 from the germline V gene are SGHVS and FNYEAQ. The V end lost 2 bases, the J end lost 0 bases, and 17 bases lay between the germline ends. CDR3 size: 18 residues. As DNA, the CDR3 is TGTGCCAGCAGCTTAAGCCCTTTGGCACAATATAGCAATCAGCCCCAGCATTTT. Translation gives CASSLSPLAQYSNQPQHF.